This T cell receptor beta chain was sequenced during a study of T cells in Graves' hyperthyroidism and ophthalmopathy. Study-wide points: A model using 13 V-J features told ophthalmopathy apart from stable hyperthyroidism.

Details on this clonotype: Its antigen is as yet unknown.

Authors of the study amplified TCR beta CDR3 regions from RNA transcripts. RT-PCR in the first round (using the HTBI primer set) targeted the TCR CDR3. TCRdb redid the calling of the multiplex PCR reads with MiXCR, one entry per CDR3 protein. The sample yields 490,000 or so distinct CDR3 sequences, about 20% seen once. This TCR was recovered from a man in his forties with Graves' ophthalmopathy. Sequenced: blood.

CDR3 residues: CASQKGMGYGYTF. The CDR3 coding sequence is TGTGCCAGCCAAAAGGGGATGGGCTATGGCTACACCTTC. This chain uses TRBV3-1 with TRBJ1-2; D might be TRBD1 (5 bases). V dropped 8 bases and J dropped 4 bases, with 14 bases sitting between them. The CDR3 spans 13 residues. Germline lookup yields CDR1 LGHDT and CDR2 YNNKEL (reference sequence).